This T cell receptor (beta chain) was sequenced in a study of cytomegalovirus exposure and HLA in healthy donors. In the case of this clone: Its antigen is still unknown.

CDR3 length: 15 amino acids. The germline gives CDR1 SGHAT, CDR2 FQNNGV. Losses at the gene ends were 5 bases for V and 5 bases for J; bases not matched to a gene: 10. The PCR contained 60 Vbeta and 13 Jbeta primers. As processed by the authors: About 80 million unique TCR beta chains, about 10 million of them shared, were counted by a later analysis. Assay used: immunoSEQ multiplex PCR; TCRdb lists only in-frame clones, some missing. The V and J calls and the clone size are those of that table, but D and trimming were determined from the DNA. The sample includes roughly 150,000 clones, 60% to 80% of them seen just once. General study points: TCR sequences were mostly rare, though some public TCRs occurred in many donors. For most TCR beta V segments, an earlier analysis put the productive rate at about 90% or about 30% of the time.

Healthy bone marrow donors formed the donor group. The chain has TRBV11-2 and TRBJ2-5; 8 bases line up with TRBD1. The sample was PBMCs. The sequence came from a man aged 18 to 29 in good health and CMV-seropositive. CDR3 sequence (DNA): TGTGCCAGCAGCCCAGCAGGGGGCGGCCGGGAGACCCAGTACTTC. It translates to CASSPAGGGRETQYF.